The clone carrying this TCR beta chain was recorded a few times. Its antigen is not identified. The source of the sample is a study of response to subunit inactivated influenza vaccine. Points from the study as a whole: That few new T cells are recruited by each seasonal influenza vaccination was the authors' suggestion.

TCRdb reprocessed the RT-PCR reads via MiXCR and lists one record per CDR3 protein. The sample yields 860,000 or so distinct CDR3 sequences, 21% seen once. The TCR was taken from a man between 50 and 59 years old who received an inactivated influenza vaccine. The sequenced sample was PBMCs from blood, obtained more than 4 days after vaccination.

The CDR3, as DNA: TGTGCCAGCAGCTTAAAAGGCGGGAGGGCCCCAGAGACCCAGTACTTC. Translated, it gives CASSLKGGRAPETQYF. The rearrangement uses TRBV7-3 and TRBJ2-5; TRBD2 agrees at 9 bases. V shed 1 base and J 4 bases; nucleotides not matched to a gene: 7. CDR3 size: 16 residues. CDR1 SGHTA and CDR2 FQGTGA come from the germline V gene.